This paragraph reports one T cell receptor (beta chain). Its target is not known. This specimen belongs to a study of OX40 agonist ivuxolimab in advanced cancers. Across the whole study: Hepatocellular carcinoma, melanoma, renal cell or head and neck cancer was diagnosed in the dose-escalation patients. A partial response was reached by three patients: one with hepatocellular carcinoma and two with cutaneous melanoma. Study-wide results and limits: On average, CD8+ T cells had more expanded clones than CD4+. Clones of CD4+ and CD8+ blood T cells grew by week 6 at doses of 0.1 to 3.0 mg/kg.

The CDR3 spans 16 residues. Trimming took 0 bases from V and 4 from J; bases not matched to a gene: 7. In germline, CDR1 is SGHKS, CDR2 YYEKEE (reference sequence). Repertoires were generated with immunoSEQ multiplex PCR, while TCRdb's copy carries only in-frame clones and drops some. Among some 70,000 clones listed, approximately 90% were seen once. The chain couples TRBV5-5 to TRBJ2-3; 8 nucleotides match TRBD2. The starting material was CD4+ or CD8+ T cells sorted from blood, obtained in a trial of the OX40 agonist ivuxolimab. This TCR came from an adult with an advanced solid tumor such as melanoma, head and neck, liver or kidney cancer. The DNA for the CDR3 is TGTGCCAGCAGCTTGGGTCTAGCGGGTGGGGCAGATACGCAGTATTTT. Translating gives CASSLGLAGGADTQYF.